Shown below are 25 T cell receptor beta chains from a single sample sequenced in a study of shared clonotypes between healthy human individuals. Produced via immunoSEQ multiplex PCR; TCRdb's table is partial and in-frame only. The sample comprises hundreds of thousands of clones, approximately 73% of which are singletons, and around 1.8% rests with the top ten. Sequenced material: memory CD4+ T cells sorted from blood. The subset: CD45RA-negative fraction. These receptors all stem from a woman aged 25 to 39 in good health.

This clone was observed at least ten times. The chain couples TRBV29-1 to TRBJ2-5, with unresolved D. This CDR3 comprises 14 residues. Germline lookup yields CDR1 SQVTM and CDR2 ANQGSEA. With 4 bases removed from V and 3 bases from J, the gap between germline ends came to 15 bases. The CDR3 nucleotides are TGCAGCGTTGCAGGTTCCCAGGCCAAAGAGACCCAGTACTTC. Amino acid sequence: CSVAGSQAKETQYF.

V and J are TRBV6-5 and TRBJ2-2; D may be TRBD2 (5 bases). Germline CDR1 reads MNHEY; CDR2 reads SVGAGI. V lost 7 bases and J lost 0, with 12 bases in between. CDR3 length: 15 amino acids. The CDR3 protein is CASMPGNSNTGELFF. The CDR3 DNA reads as TGTGCCAGCATGCCGGGGAATTCGAACACCGGGGAGCTGTTTTTT.

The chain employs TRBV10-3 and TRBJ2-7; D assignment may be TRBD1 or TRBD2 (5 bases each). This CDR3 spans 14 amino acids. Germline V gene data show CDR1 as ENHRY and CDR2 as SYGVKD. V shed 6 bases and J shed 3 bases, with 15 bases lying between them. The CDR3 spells CAIRPPGPIYEQYF. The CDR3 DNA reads TGTGCCATCAGGCCACCGGGACCGATCTACGAGCAGTACTTC.

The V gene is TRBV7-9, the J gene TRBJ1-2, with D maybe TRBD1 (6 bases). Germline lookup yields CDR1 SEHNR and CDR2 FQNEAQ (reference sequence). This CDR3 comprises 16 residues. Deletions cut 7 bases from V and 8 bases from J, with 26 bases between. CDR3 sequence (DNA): TGTGCCAGCACCTATGGGGGGGGCGCGTCCATGAAGGGCTACACCTTC. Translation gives CASTYGGGASMKGYTF.

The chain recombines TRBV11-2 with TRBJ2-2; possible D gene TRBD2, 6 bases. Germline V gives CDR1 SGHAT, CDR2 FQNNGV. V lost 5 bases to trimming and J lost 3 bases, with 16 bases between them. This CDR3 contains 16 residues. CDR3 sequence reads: CASSLRPGTHTGELFF. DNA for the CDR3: TGTGCCAGCAGCCTTAGACCCGGGACTCACACCGGGGAGCTGTTTTTT.

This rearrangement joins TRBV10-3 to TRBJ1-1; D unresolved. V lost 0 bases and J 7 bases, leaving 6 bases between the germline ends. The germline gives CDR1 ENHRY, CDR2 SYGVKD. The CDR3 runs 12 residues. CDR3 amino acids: CAISESGVEAFF. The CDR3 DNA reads TGTGCCATCAGTGAGTCGGGAGTTGAAGCTTTCTTT.

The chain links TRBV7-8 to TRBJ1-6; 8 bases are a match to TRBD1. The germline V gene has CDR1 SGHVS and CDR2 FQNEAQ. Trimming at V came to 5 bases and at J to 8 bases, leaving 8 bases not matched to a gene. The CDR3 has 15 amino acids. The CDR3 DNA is TGTGCCAGCAGCCCCGGACAGGGATTTGATTCACCCCTCCACTTT. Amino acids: CASSPGQGFDSPLHF.

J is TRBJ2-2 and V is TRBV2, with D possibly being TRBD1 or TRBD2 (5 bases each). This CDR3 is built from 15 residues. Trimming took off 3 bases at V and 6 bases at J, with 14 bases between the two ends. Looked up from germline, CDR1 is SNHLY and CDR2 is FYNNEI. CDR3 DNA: TGTGCCAGCAGTGACAGGGCCCCGAGGGCCGGGGAGCTGTTTTTT. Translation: CASSDRAPRAGELFF.

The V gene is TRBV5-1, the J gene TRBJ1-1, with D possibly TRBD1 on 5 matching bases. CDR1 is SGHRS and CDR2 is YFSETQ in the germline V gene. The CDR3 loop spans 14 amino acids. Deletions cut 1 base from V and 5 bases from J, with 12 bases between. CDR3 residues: CASSLIGRVTEAFF. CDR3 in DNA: TGCGCCAGCAGCTTGATCGGCAGGGTAACTGAAGCTTTCTTT.

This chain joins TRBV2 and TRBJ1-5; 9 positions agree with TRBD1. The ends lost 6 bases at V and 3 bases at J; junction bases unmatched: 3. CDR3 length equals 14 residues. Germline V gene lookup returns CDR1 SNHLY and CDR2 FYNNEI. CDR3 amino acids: CASRRTGVNQPQHF. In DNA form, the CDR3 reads TGTGCCAGCAGGAGGACAGGGGTCAATCAGCCCCAGCATTTT.

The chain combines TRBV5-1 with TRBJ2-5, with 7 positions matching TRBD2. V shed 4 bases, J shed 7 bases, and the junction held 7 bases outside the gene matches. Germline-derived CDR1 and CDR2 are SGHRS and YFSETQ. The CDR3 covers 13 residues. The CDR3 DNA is TGCGCCAGCAGCGCAAATACGGGGGGGACCCAGTACTTC. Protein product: CASSANTGGTQYF.

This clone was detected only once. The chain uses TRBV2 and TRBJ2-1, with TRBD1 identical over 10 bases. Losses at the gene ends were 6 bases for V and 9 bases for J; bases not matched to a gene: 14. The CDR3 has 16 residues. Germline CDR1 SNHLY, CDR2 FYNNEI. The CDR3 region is CASRRGTGVTKGEQFF. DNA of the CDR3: TGTGCCAGCAGGAGGGGGACAGGGGTAACCAAGGGTGAGCAGTTCTTC.

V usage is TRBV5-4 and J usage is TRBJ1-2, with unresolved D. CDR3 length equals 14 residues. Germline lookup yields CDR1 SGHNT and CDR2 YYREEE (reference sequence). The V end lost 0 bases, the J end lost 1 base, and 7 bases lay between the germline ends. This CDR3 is CASSLATFNYGYTF. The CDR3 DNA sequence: TGTGCCAGCAGCTTGGCAACCTTTAACTATGGCTACACCTTC.

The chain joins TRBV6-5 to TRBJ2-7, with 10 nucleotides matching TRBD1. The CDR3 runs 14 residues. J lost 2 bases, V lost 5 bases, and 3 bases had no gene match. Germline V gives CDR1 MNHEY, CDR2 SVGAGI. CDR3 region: CASSGDRGAYEQYF. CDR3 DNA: TGTGCCAGCAGTGGGGACAGGGGTGCCTACGAGCAGTACTTC.

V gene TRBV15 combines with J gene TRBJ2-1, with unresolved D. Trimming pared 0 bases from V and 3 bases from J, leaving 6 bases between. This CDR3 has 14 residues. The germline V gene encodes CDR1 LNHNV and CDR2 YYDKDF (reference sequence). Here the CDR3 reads CATSRDSIYNEQFF. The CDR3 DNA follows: TGTGCCACCAGCAGAGACTCCATCTACAATGAGCAGTTCTTC.

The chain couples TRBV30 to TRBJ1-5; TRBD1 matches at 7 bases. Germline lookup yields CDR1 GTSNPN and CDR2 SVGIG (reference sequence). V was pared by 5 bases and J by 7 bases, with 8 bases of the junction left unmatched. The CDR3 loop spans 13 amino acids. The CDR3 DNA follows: TGTGCCTGGGGGCCAGGGGGTCTCCAGCCCCAGCATTTT. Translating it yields CAWGPGGLQPQHF.

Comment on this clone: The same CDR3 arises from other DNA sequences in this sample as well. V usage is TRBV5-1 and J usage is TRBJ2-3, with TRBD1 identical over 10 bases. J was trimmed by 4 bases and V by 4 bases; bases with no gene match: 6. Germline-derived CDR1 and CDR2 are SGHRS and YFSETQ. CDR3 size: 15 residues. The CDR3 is CASSHGQGVSDTQYF. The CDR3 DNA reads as TGCGCCAGCAGCCACGGACAGGGGGTGTCAGATACGCAGTATTTT.

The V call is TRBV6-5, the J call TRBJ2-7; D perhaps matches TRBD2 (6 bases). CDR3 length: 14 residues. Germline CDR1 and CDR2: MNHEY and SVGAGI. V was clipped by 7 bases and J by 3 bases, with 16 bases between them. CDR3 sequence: CASKGWDSLYEQYF. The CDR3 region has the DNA TGTGCCAGCAAGGGGTGGGACTCCCTCTACGAGCAGTACTTC.

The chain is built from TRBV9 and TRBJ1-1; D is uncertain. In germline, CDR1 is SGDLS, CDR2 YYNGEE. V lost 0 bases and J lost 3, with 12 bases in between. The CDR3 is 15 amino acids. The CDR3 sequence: CASSVGVDYDTEAFF. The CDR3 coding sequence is TGTGCCAGCAGCGTAGGGGTAGACTACGACACTGAAGCTTTCTTT.

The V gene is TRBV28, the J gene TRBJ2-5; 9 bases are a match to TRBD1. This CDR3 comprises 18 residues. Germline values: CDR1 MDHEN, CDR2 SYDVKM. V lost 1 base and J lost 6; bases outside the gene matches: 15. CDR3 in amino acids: CASSLYQTPGQGQQTQYF. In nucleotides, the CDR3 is TGTGCCAGCAGTTTATACCAAACCCCGGGACAGGGTCAACAGACCCAGTACTTC.

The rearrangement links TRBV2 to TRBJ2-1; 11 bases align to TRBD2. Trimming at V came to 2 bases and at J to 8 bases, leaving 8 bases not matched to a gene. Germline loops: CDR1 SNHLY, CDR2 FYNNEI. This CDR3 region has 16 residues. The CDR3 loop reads CASSERRGLAVDEQFF. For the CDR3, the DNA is TGTGCCAGCAGTGAAAGAAGGGGACTAGCGGTCGATGAGCAGTTCTTC.

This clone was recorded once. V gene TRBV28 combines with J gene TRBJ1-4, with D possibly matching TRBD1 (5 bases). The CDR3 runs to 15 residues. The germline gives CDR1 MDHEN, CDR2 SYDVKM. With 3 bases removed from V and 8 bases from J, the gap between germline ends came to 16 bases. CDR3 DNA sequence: TGTGCCAGCAGTTTCACCGGGACGGCCGAAGAAAAACTGTTTTTT. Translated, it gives CASSFTGTAEEKLFF.

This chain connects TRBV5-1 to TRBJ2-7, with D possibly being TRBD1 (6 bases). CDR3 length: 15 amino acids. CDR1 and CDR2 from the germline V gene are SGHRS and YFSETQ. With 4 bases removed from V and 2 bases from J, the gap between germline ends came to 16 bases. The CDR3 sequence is CASSPGQPSPYEQYF. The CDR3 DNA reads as TGCGCCAGCAGCCCAGGACAGCCTTCACCCTACGAGCAGTACTTC.

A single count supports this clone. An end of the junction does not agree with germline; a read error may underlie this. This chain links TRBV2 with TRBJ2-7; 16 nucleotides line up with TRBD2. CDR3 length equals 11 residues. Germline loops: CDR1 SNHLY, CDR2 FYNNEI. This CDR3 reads CAMLGTSGRDF. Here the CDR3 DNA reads TGTGCCATGCTTGGGACTAGCGGGAGGGATTTC.

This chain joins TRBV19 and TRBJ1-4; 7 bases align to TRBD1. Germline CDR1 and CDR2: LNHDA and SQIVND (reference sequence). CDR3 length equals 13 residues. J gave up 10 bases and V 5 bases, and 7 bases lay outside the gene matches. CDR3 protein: CASSFQGGGKLFF. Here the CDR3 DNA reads TGTGCCAGTAGTTTCCAGGGGGGTGGAAAACTGTTTTTT.